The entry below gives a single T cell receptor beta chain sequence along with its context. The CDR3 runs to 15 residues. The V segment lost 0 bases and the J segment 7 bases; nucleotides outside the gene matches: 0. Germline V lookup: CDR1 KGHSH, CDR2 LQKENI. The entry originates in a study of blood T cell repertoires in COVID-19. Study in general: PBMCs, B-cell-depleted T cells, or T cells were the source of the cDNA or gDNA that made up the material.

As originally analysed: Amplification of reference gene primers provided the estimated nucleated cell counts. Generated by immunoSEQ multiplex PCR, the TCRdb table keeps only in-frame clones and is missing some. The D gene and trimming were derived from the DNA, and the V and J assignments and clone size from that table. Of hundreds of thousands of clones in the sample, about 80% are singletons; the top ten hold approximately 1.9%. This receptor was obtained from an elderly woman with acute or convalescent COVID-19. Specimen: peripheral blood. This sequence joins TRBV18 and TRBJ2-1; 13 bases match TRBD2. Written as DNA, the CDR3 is TGTGCCAGCTCACCACCGGGACTAGCGGGAAATGAGCAGTTCTTC. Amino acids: CASSPPGLAGNEQFF.